Below, 24 T cell receptor beta chains from the same sample are listed, as sequenced in a study of Graves' ophthalmopathy and Graves' hyperthyroidism. Amplification of TCR beta CDR3 regions used RNA transcripts. HTBI primers primed a first-round RT-PCR, and a second-round multiplex PCR followed. TCRdb independently ran MiXCR on the multiplex PCR reads; one entry per CDR3 protein. The table lists hundreds of thousands of distinct CDR3 sequences, 40% of them singletons. The sequencing sample was made of peripheral blood. All receptors derive from an adult man with Graves' ophthalmopathy.

V usage is TRBV25-1 and J usage is TRBJ2-2; D perhaps matches TRBD1 (5 bases). The length of the CDR3 is 14 residues. Trimming took 4 bases from V and 8 from J, leaving 14 bases between them. Germline assignment: CDR1 MGHDK and CDR2 SYGVNS. CDR3 loop: CASSGQFQPGELFF. The CDR3 DNA sequence: TGTGCCAGCAGTGGACAGTTTCAACCAGGGGAGCTGTTTTTT.

The chain joins TRBV11-2 to TRBJ1-4; TRBD1 matches 8 bases. V lost 1 base to trimming and J lost 2 bases; unmatched junction nucleotides: 6. Germline CDR1 and CDR2: SGHAT and FQNNGV. The CDR3 length is 17 residues. CDR3: CASSLVAWTGTNEKLFF. Here the CDR3 DNA reads TGTGCCAGCAGCTTAGTCGCCTGGACAGGGACTAATGAAAAACTGTTTTTT. The full variable domain, in which reference TRBV11-2 and TRBJ1-4 provide the parts outside the CDR3, is EAGVAQSPRYKIIEKRQSVAFWCNPISGHATLYWYQQILGQGPKLLIQFQNNGVVDDSQLPKDRFSAERLKGVDSTLKIQPAKLEDSAVYLCASSLVAWTGTNEKLFFGSGTQLSVL.

CDR3 protein: CASMFSEGSGANVLTF. In nucleotides, the CDR3 is TGTGCCAGTATGTTCTCCGAGGGCTCTGGGGCCAACGTCCTGACTTTC. The chain recombines TRBV19 with TRBJ2-6, with a weak D call TRBD2 (5 bases). Between the trimmed V and J ends, which lost 7 bases and 0 bases, there was a span of 13 bases. In germline, CDR1 is LNHDA, CDR2 SQIVND (reference sequence). The CDR3 sequence is 16 residues long.

This clonotype came up many times. This chain joins TRBV2 and TRBJ2-7; 7 bases agree with TRBD1. Germline-derived CDR1 and CDR2 are SNHLY and FYNNEI. CDR3 length: 14 amino acids. J gave up 4 bases and V 7 bases, and 10 bases lay outside the gene matches. The CDR3 region has the DNA TGTGCCAGCAACGTCGACAGGGTAAGGTACGAGCAGTACTTC. The encoded protein is CASNVDRVRYEQYF.

This clonotype was seen a few times. The chain combines TRBV7-9 with TRBJ2-7; tentative D call: TRBD2 (6 bases). Trimming left V 2 bases short and J 6 bases short, with 14 bases between. This CDR3 comprises 14 residues. CDR1 SEHNR and CDR2 FQNEAQ come from the germline V gene (reference sequence). The CDR3 here is CASSLTRDRGEQYF. As DNA, the CDR3 is TGTGCCAGCAGCTTAACGCGGGATCGGGGCGAGCAGTACTTC.

This clonotype showed up many times. Its ends do not fully match the called genes, so a read error is possible. This chain connects TRBV7-6 to TRBJ1-4; 7 bases fit TRBD1. Per germline, CDR1 SGHVS and CDR2 FNYEAQ. CDR3 length: 14 amino acids. The CDR3 loop is CASRLGQGDEKLFF. CDR3 in DNA: TGTGCCAGCAGATTAGGGCAGGGGGATGAAAAACTGTTTTTT.

V gene TRBV7-2 combines with J gene TRBJ1-5; possibly TRBD1 for D (5 bases). This CDR3 comprises 19 residues. Germline-derived CDR1 and CDR2 are SGHTA and FQGNSA. The V gene lost 5 bases and the J gene lost 3 bases, with 26 bases spanning the gap. CDR3 amino acids: CASSQEWDGRGWSNQPQHF. Here the CDR3 DNA reads TGTGCCAGCAGCCAAGAATGGGACGGGCGGGGTTGGTCCAATCAGCCCCAGCATTTT.

At least ten counts were recorded for this clonotype. V is TRBV7-9 and J is TRBJ1-2; D is undetermined. The CDR3 consists of 12 residues. Trimming left V 5 bases short and J 2 bases short, with 6 bases between. Germline CDR1 is SEHNR and CDR2 is FQNEAQ (reference sequence). CDR3 protein: CASSHENYGYTF. The CDR3 DNA sequence: TGTGCCAGCAGCCATGAAAACTATGGCTACACCTTC.

This clonotype has a count of ten or more. The V and J genes are TRBV7-2 and TRBJ2-5; a weak D match, TRBD2 (6 bases). The V gene lost 8 bases and the J gene lost 5 bases, with 12 bases spanning the gap. Per germline, CDR1 SGHTA and CDR2 FQGNSA. The CDR3 contains 12 residues. Written as DNA, the CDR3 is TGTGCCAGCGGCGGGGCCGCGGAGACCCAGTACTTC. This encodes CASGGAAETQYF. Full variable domain (remainder filled in from reference TRBV7-2 and TRBJ2-5): GAGVSQSPSNKVTEKGKDVELRCDPISGHTALYWYRQSLGQGLEFLIYFQGNSAPDKSGLPSDRFSAERTGGSVSTLTIQRTQQEDSAVYLCASGGAAETQYFGPGTRLLVL.

This clonotype has a count of ten or more. This chain connects TRBV10-2 to TRBJ2-5; tentatively, D is TRBD1 or TRBD2 (6 bases each). V lost 0 bases to trimming and J lost 6 bases, with 14 bases between them. This CDR3 has 15 residues. Looked up from germline, CDR1 is WSHSY and CDR2 is SAAADI. This CDR3 is CASSESGGLPQTQYF. The DNA of the CDR3 is TGCGCCAGCAGTGAGTCAGGGGGGTTACCACAGACCCAGTACTTC.

This chain joins TRBV29-1 and TRBJ2-7; D is unclear. The V gene's germline CDR1 is SQVTM and CDR2 ANQGSEA. V was shortened by 6 bases and J by 4 bases, with 16 bases between the two germline ends. CDR3 length: 13 residues. The CDR3 protein is CSVIDPNNYEQYF. CDR3 nucleotide sequence: TGCAGCGTCATAGACCCCAACAATTACGAGCAGTACTTC.

The chain recombines TRBV28 with TRBJ1-5; no definite D call. Germline CDR1 MDHEN, CDR2 SYDVKM. This CDR3 has 14 residues. Trimming shortened V by 10 bases and J by 2 bases, and 15 bases separated the two germline ends. CDR3 amino acids: CATTRFGGNQPQHF. DNA of the CDR3: TGTGCCACCACACGTTTTGGGGGCAATCAGCCCCAGCATTTT.

The chain employs TRBV7-8 and TRBJ2-5, with D unclear. The CDR3 extends over 15 amino acids. V lost 3 bases and J lost 7, with 18 bases in between. Germline values: CDR1 SGHVS, CDR2 FQNEAQ. The CDR3 spells CASSLLGPLVVTQYF. CDR3 DNA: TGTGCCAGCAGCTTGCTGGGCCCACTTGTCGTGACCCAGTACTTC.

This clonotype was seen repeatedly, ten times or more. The chain has TRBV20-1 and TRBJ2-7; D gene ambiguous. The CDR3 sequence is 12 residues long. Germline CDR1 is DFQATT and CDR2 is SNEGSKA (reference sequence). V lost 1 base and J lost 7, with 11 bases in between. In DNA, the CDR3 is TGCAGTGCTAGAGCAGGAAGCCGGGAGCAGTACTTC. It yields the protein CSARAGSREQYF.

The chain is built from TRBV20-1 and TRBJ2-7; 8 nucleotides line up with TRBD2. Germline V lookup: CDR1 DFQATT, CDR2 SNEGSKA (reference sequence). With 6 bases clipped from V and 0 bases from J, the junction kept 1 base outside the gene matches. CDR3 length equals 12 residues. The DNA for the CDR3 is TGCAGTGCCGGGGGGGCCTCCTACGAGCAGTACTTC. This sequence encodes CSAGGASYEQYF.

The chain links TRBV25-1 to TRBJ1-3; D not certain. The CDR3 loop spans 16 amino acids. Germline V gene lookup returns CDR1 MGHDK and CDR2 SYGVNS. Deletions cut 5 bases from V and 0 bases from J, with 14 bases between. In DNA form, the CDR3 reads TGTGCCAGCAGTTCCCGACACCAATACTCTGGAAACACCATATATTTT. Encoded protein: CASSSRHQYSGNTIYF.

This clonotype has a count of ten or more. The rearrangement links TRBV7-9 to TRBJ1-2; 7 bases map to TRBD1. V trimming: 5 bases; J trimming: 2 bases; junction bases outside the gene matches: 5. CDR1 and CDR2 from the germline V gene are SEHNR and FQNEAQ (reference sequence). The CDR3 has 14 amino acids. The CDR3 bases are TGTGCCAGCAGCCCGGACAGGCCAAACTATGGCTACACCTTC. Translating gives CASSPDRPNYGYTF.

This clonotype was counted between two and nine times. The rearrangement uses TRBV4-2 and TRBJ2-5; D gene unclear. The V and J ends lost 3 bases and 3 bases respectively, with 8 bases between them. From germline, CDR1 is LGHNA and CDR2 YNFKEQ. The CDR3 length is 13 residues. The CDR3 loop is CASSQDKEETQYF. Written as DNA, the CDR3 is TGTGCCAGCAGCCAGGATAAGGAAGAGACCCAGTACTTC.

The sample holds one count of this clonotype. A much larger clone lies a single base off, so this may be a read error. The rearrangement joins TRBV7-2 to TRBJ2-7, with D perhaps given as TRBD1 or TRBD2 (5 bases each). CDR1 and CDR2 (germline): SGHTA, FQGNSA. This CDR3 contains 13 residues. V shed 3 bases and J shed 5 bases, with 11 bases lying between them. DNA for the CDR3: TGTGCCAGCAGCTTCATCCGGGGCAACGAGCAGTACTTC. Its protein is CASSFIRGNEQYF. The whole variable domain, remainder taken from reference TRBV7-2 and TRBJ2-7, is GAGVSQSPSNKVTEKGKDVELRCDPISGHTALYWYRQSLGQGLEFLIYFQGNSAPDKSGLPSDRFSAERTGGSVSTLTIQRTQQEDSAVYLCASSFIRGNEQYFGPGTRLTVT.

The rearrangement links TRBV7-9 to TRBJ2-2, with D tentatively TRBD1 (5 bases). This CDR3 has 16 amino acids. Germline CDR1 reads SEHNR; CDR2 reads FQNEAQ (reference sequence). Trimming removed 5 bases at V and 1 base at J, with 14 bases between. DNA for the CDR3: TGTGCCAGCAGCGCTAGTTCGACAGAGAACACCGGGGAGCTGTTTTTT. Translation: CASSASSTENTGELFF.

The rearrangement uses TRBV7-3 and TRBJ2-6; D might be TRBD2 (5 bases). This CDR3 comprises 18 residues. From germline, CDR1 is SGHTA and CDR2 FQGTGA. Trimming took off 5 bases at V and 1 base at J, with 18 bases between the two ends. This CDR3 is CASSTDPGRGSGANVLTF. The CDR3 DNA reads TGTGCCAGCAGCACCGACCCGGGCAGAGGGTCTGGGGCCAACGTCCTGACTTTC.

V and J are TRBV7-8 and TRBJ1-2; 10 positions agree with TRBD1. The CDR3 totals 16 residues. The germline V gene encodes CDR1 SGHVS and CDR2 FQNEAQ. V shed 1 base and J 4 bases; nucleotides not matched to a gene: 6. The chain's CDR3 is CASSLVLDRGAYGYTF. CDR3 bases: TGTGCCAGCAGCTTAGTTCTGGACAGGGGGGCCTATGGCTACACCTTC.

The CDR3 region is CASSGGLWYEQYF. CDR3 DNA sequence: TGCGCCAGCAGCGGGGGTCTATGGTACGAGCAGTACTTC. The chain carries TRBV5-1 and TRBJ2-7, with D possibly called TRBD1 or TRBD2 (5 bases each). CDR1 is SGHRS and CDR2 is YFSETQ in the germline V gene. V was trimmed by 4 bases and J by 4 bases, leaving 12 bases between them. The CDR3 is 13 residues long.

The chain uses TRBV20-1 and TRBJ2-7; 8 bases are a match to TRBD2. Looked up from germline, CDR1 is DFQATT and CDR2 is SNEGSKA (reference sequence). Germline trimming cut 5 bases from V and 6 bases from J; bases unmatched to any gene: 21. The CDR3 totals 17 residues. DNA of the CDR3: TGCAGTGCTCGCCCTTCTTTTGCGGGGGGAGGTAAGAGCGAGCAGTACTTC. Residues: CSARPSFAGGGKSEQYF.